The 24 T cell receptor beta chains given below trace back to one sample, sequenced in a study of T cell repertoires in cytomegalovirus infection. TCRdb analysed the reads with MiXCR anew, one entry per CDR3 protein. The sample has about 310,000 distinct CDR3 sequences; 15% to 20% are singletons. Sequencing was done on a sample of PBMCs. These receptors were collected from a human donor in good health (CMV status not recorded). Some clones in this sample may be carry-over from other donors' samples.

This clonotype has ten or more counts. J is TRBJ1-1 and V is TRBV7-8; TRBD1 is a possible D gene (6 bases). The germline CDR1 and CDR2 sequences are SGHVS and FQNEAQ. V was pared by 1 base and J by 0 bases, with 6 bases between. The CDR3 contains 14 residues. Written as DNA, the CDR3 is TGTGCCAGCAGCTTAGACAGGGTGAACACTGAAGCTTTCTTT. This translates into CASSLDRVNTEAFF.

The chain combines TRBV20-1 with TRBJ1-6; no clear D. Germline lookup yields CDR1 DFQATT and CDR2 SNEGSKA (reference sequence). V was pared by 3 bases and J by 13 bases, with 19 bases between. This CDR3 region has 14 residues. CDR3 sequence (DNA): TGCAGTGCTAGTCAAGGCCCCCGGCGGTCTCCCCTCCACTTT. Amino acid sequence: CSASQGPRRSPLHF.

This clonotype has a handful of counts. This chain links TRBV29-1 with TRBJ1-2; the D is unclear. Germline V lookup: CDR1 SQVTM, CDR2 ANQGSEA. V lost 1 base and J 6 bases, leaving 9 bases between the germline ends. The CDR3 consists of 12 residues. The CDR3 DNA sequence: TGCAGCGTTGAAGTAAGCGAGGATGGCTACACCTTC. Its protein product is CSVEVSEDGYTF.

This sequence joins TRBV27 and TRBJ2-1; tentative D call: TRBD2 (6 bases). This CDR3 spans 15 amino acids. Trimming left V 2 bases short and J 5 bases short, with 13 bases between. Germline assignment: CDR1 MNHEY and CDR2 SMNVEV (reference sequence). The CDR3 protein is CASSLGGIRDNEQFF. The CDR3 DNA is TGTGCCAGCAGTTTAGGGGGGATTAGGGACAATGAGCAGTTCTTC.

This clonotype has ten or more counts. The V and J genes are TRBV2 and TRBJ2-6; TRBD2 is a possible D gene (6 bases). Germline lookup yields CDR1 SNHLY and CDR2 FYNNEI. The V gene lost 4 bases and the J gene lost 0 bases, with 10 bases spanning the gap. The CDR3 sequence is 16 residues long. The CDR3 here is CASSGGLFSGANVLTF. As DNA, the CDR3 is TGTGCCAGCAGTGGGGGACTGTTCTCTGGGGCCAACGTCCTGACTTTC.

The chain uses TRBV3-1 and TRBJ2-5; TRBD1 agrees at 7 bases. V was pared by 4 bases and J by 2 bases, with 16 bases of the junction left unmatched. Germline lookup yields CDR1 LGHDT and CDR2 YNNKEL (reference sequence). The CDR3 sequence is 18 residues long. The CDR3 nucleotides are TGTGCCAGCAGCCGGGGGACAGAACGGTTTGCGTCACAAGAGACCCAGTACTTC. Translation gives CASSRGTERFASQETQYF.

This clonotype has a count of ten or more. The V gene is TRBV7-9, the J gene TRBJ1-3; 7 bases map to TRBD1. This CDR3 is built from 15 residues. The trim removed 5 bases at V and 1 base at J, leaving 5 bases unmatched. The germline CDR1 and CDR2 sequences are SEHNR and FQNEAQ (reference sequence). The CDR3 DNA sequence: TGTGCCAGCAGCGCGACCAGGGGGTCTGGAAACACCATATATTTT. Translating it yields CASSATRGSGNTIYF.

The J gene is TRBJ1-2, the V gene TRBV4-1; TRBD1 agrees at 7 bases. Losses at the gene ends were 0 bases for V and 6 bases for J; bases not matched to a gene: 7. The CDR3 contains 15 residues. The germline V gene has CDR1 MGHRA and CDR2 YSYEKL. CDR3 in amino acids: CASSQDQGDLHGYTF. DNA of the CDR3: TGCGCCAGCAGCCAAGATCAGGGGGATCTTCATGGCTACACCTTC.

About this clonotype: This could be a read error, since a much larger clone is one nucleotide away. The chain is built from TRBV11-2 and TRBJ2-3; D is unclear. From germline, CDR1 is SGHAT and CDR2 FQNNGV. The V end was cut by 0 bases, the J end by 3 bases, with 7 bases between. CDR3 length: 14 residues. DNA of the CDR3: TGTGCCAGCAGCTTAGAGCCGGGTACAGATACGCAGTATTTT. This translates into CASSLEPGTDTQYF.

This clonotype was counted ten times or more. The chain uses TRBV7-2 and TRBJ2-2; 7 positions agree with TRBD1. CDR3 length: 16 amino acids. Germline loops: CDR1 SGHTA, CDR2 FQGNSA. Trimming cost V 5 bases and J 2 bases; bases outside gene matches: 8. CDR3 sequence reads: CASSPRGTANTGELFF. The DNA for the CDR3 is TGTGCCAGCAGCCCCAGAGGGACAGCTAACACCGGGGAGCTGTTTTTT.

This clonotype has ten or more counts. The chain carries TRBV5-1 and TRBJ1-2; a possible D gene is TRBD1 (6 bases). CDR1 is SGHRS and CDR2 is YFSETQ in the germline V gene. V lost 4 bases, J lost 4 bases, and 11 bases lay in between. The length of the CDR3 is 13 residues. The CDR3 loop reads CASSPDSSYGYTF. In DNA form, the CDR3 reads TGCGCCAGCAGCCCGGACAGCAGCTATGGCTACACCTTC. Full variable domain (rest looked up from reference TRBV5-1 and TRBJ1-2): KAGVTQTPRYLIKTRGQQVTLSCSPISGHRSVSWYQQTPGQGLQFLFEYFSETQRNKGNFPGRFSGRQFSNSRSEMNVSTLELGDSALYLCASSPDSSYGYTFGSGTRLTVV.

This clonotype was seen only a few times. This sequence joins TRBV20-1 and TRBJ1-6, with 9 bases identical to TRBD1. Germline V gives CDR1 DFQATT, CDR2 SNEGSKA (reference sequence). V was pared by 5 bases and J by 7 bases, with 9 bases of the junction left unmatched. The CDR3 totals 15 residues. The CDR3 DNA reads as TGCAGTGCTGAGACCGGGACAGGGAGAAATTCACCCCTCCACTTT. This codes for CSAETGTGRNSPLHF.

This clonotype was seen many times. The gene calls are TRBV7-9 and TRBJ2-2; D call uncertain. Germline V gene sequence: CDR1 SEHNR, CDR2 FQNEAQ (reference sequence). The CDR3 loop spans 16 amino acids. Trimming left V 8 bases short and J 0 bases short, with 16 bases between. The DNA of the CDR3 is TGTGCCAGCGCTGACTGGATAGCTGCGAACACCGGGGAGCTGTTTTTT. It codes for CASADWIAANTGELFF.

CDR3 region: CASSSPTDRQETQYF. DNA for the CDR3: TGTGCCAGCAGCTCCCCTACGGACAGACAAGAGACCCAGTACTTC. This sequence joins TRBV7-9 and TRBJ2-5; D is perhaps TRBD1 (6 bases). CDR1 is SEHNR, CDR2 FQNEAQ, per germline (reference sequence). Trimming took 4 bases from V and 2 from J, leaving 14 bases between them. CDR3 length: 15 residues.

This clonotype was seen a single time. The gene calls are TRBV6-5 and TRBJ1-2; D is perhaps TRBD1 (6 bases). Trimming took off 0 bases at V and 0 bases at J, with 14 bases between the two ends. Germline-derived CDR1 and CDR2 are MNHEY and SVGAGI. The CDR3 sequence is 17 residues long. This CDR3 reads CASSYSPGGAANYGYTF. CDR3 sequence (DNA): TGTGCCAGCAGTTACTCCCCTGGGGGGGCAGCTAACTATGGCTACACCTTC.

This clonotype was observed many times. V usage is TRBV7-2 and J usage is TRBJ2-5; D is unresolved. CDR3 length equals 13 residues. CDR1 and CDR2 (germline): SGHTA, FQGNSA. With 3 bases removed from V and 0 bases from J, the gap between germline ends came to 5 bases. The CDR3 DNA is TGTGCCAGCAGCTTTCATAACCAAGAGACCCAGTACTTC. Amino acid sequence: CASSFHNQETQYF.

In its sample, this clonotype was seen many times. The chain links TRBV10-3 to TRBJ2-5; 9 nucleotides agree with TRBD1. J was trimmed by 5 bases and V by 6 bases; bases with no gene match: 10. The CDR3 length is 15 residues. Germline lookup yields CDR1 ENHRY and CDR2 SYGVKD. CDR3 bases: TGTGCCATCAGGTCGGACAGGGGAGAAGGGGAGACCCAGTACTTC. Translating it yields CAIRSDRGEGETQYF.

This clonotype was recorded many times. The rearrangement joins TRBV28 to TRBJ1-5, with 9 bases aligning to TRBD1. The trim removed 3 bases at V and 5 bases at J, leaving 8 bases unmatched. CDR3 length: 16 residues. Per germline, CDR1 MDHEN and CDR2 SYDVKM. CDR3 nucleotide sequence: TGTGCCAGCAGTTTCAACAGGGGGCGTTTGGATCAGCCCCAGCATTTT. Amino acids: CASSFNRGRLDQPQHF.

This rearrangement joins TRBV6-5 to TRBJ1-4; 9 bases line up with TRBD1. The CDR3 has 13 residues. Germline values: CDR1 MNHEY, CDR2 SVGAGI. V trimming: 6 bases; J trimming: 11 bases; junction bases outside the gene matches: 7. The CDR3 nucleotides read TGTGCCAGCAGCATCGGACAGGGGACGAAACTGTTTTTT. It translates to CASSIGQGTKLFF.

The rearrangement joins TRBV5-1 to TRBJ2-5; no clear D gene. Germline V gene sequence: CDR1 SGHRS, CDR2 YFSETQ. The CDR3 length is 14 residues. Trimming pared 0 bases from V and 9 bases from J, leaving 15 bases between. Here the CDR3 reads CASSLVFNSGPQYF. CDR3 DNA: TGCGCCAGCAGCTTGGTTTTCAATTCCGGTCCCCAGTACTTC.

This sequence joins TRBV9 and TRBJ1-6; possibly TRBD1 for D (5 bases). Germline V gene sequence: CDR1 SGDLS, CDR2 YYNGEE. CDR3 size: 15 residues. The V end lost 0 bases, the J end lost 3 bases, and 7 bases lay between the germline ends. In DNA form, the CDR3 reads TGTGCCAGCAGCGTAGGTCAGGGCTATAATTCACCCCTCCACTTT. Encoded protein: CASSVGQGYNSPLHF.

This clonotype was detected only a few times. This chain links TRBV4-1 with TRBJ1-2, with D unresolved. Germline V gene sequence: CDR1 MGHRA, CDR2 YSYEKL. The CDR3 is made up of 15 amino acids. Trimming left V 0 bases short and J 8 bases short, with 16 bases between. The CDR3 protein is CASSQDPETYGGYTF. Written as DNA, the CDR3 is TGCGCCAGCAGCCAAGATCCCGAGACCTATGGAGGCTACACCTTC.

This clonotype turned up a few times. The V and J genes are TRBV7-2 and TRBJ2-1; 9 bases are a match to TRBD2. V shed 5 bases, J shed 5 bases, and the junction held 7 bases outside the gene matches. The CDR3 loop spans 15 amino acids. CDR1 SGHTA and CDR2 FQGNSA come from the germline V gene. CDR3 sequence reads: CASSPRRGGDNEQFF. In nucleotides, the CDR3 is TGTGCCAGCAGCCCCCGGCGGGGGGGGGACAATGAGCAGTTCTTC.

This clonotype was picked up a small number of times. The rearrangement joins TRBV20-1 to TRBJ1-5; 9 bases align to TRBD1. Germline loops: CDR1 DFQATT, CDR2 SNEGSKA (reference sequence). The V and J ends lost 2 bases and 4 bases, in that order; junction bases with no gene match: 9. The CDR3 sequence is 16 residues long. The CDR3 sequence: CSARRFRDRVNQPQHF. The CDR3 coding sequence is TGCAGTGCTAGAAGGTTTCGGGACAGGGTTAATCAGCCCCAGCATTTT.